This TCR beta chain was observed in a study of control samples from healthy donors and cancer patients. This clone has only a few counts. The CDR3 is made up of 14 amino acids. The ends were cut back, 5 bases at V and 10 bases at J, with 15 bases in the middle. Per the germline V gene, CDR1 is SGHAT and CDR2 is FQNNGV. Assay used: immunoSEQ multiplex PCR; TCRdb lists only in-frame clones, some missing. The table has around 110,000 clones, 75% to 90% seen once. Sequencing input: PBMCs. The sequence derives from a woman in her fifties or sixties with colorectal cancer. The genes are TRBV11-2 and TRBJ1-6; D unresolved. The CDR3 sequence: CASSEEGLGSPLHF. In DNA form, the CDR3 reads TGTGCCAGCAGCGAGGAGGGATTGGGATCACCCCTCCACTTT.